The 5 T cell receptor beta chains below all came from one sample that was sequenced in a study of T cells after yellow fever vaccination. TCRdb reanalysed the 5' RACE reads using MiXCR and keeps one entry per CDR3 protein. This table holds 200,000 to 300,000 distinct CDR3 sequences, more than 6.5% found once. This specimen consisted of CD4+ T cells sorted from PBMCs, obtained on the day of the yellow fever booster vaccination. The origin of the receptors is a man aged 30 to 39 who received the YFV17D yellow fever vaccine.

The chain couples TRBV2 to TRBJ2-7, with D perhaps assigned TRBD1 or TRBD2 (5 bases each). CDR3 size: 14 residues. In germline, CDR1 is SNHLY, CDR2 FYNNEI. V lost 7 bases and J lost 2, with 15 bases in between. CDR3 amino acids: CASTLWGFPYEQYF. In nucleotides, the CDR3 is TGTGCCAGCACCCTTTGGGGGTTTCCCTACGAGCAGTACTTC.

The gene calls are TRBV5-4 and TRBJ2-7, with D perhaps matching TRBD2 (5 bases). The germline CDR1 and CDR2 sequences are SGHNT and YYREEE (reference sequence). This CDR3 has 17 residues. V was clipped by 1 base and J by 3 bases, with 20 bases between them. The CDR3 DNA sequence: TGTGCCAGCAGCTTGACCGGCCGGGGAATACAACACTACGAGCAGTACTTC. Translation: CASSLTGRGIQHYEQYF.

This clonotype was observed a handful of times. The gene calls are TRBV10-3 and TRBJ2-7; TRBD2 aligns across 7 bases. The CDR3 length is 13 residues. V shed 5 bases, J shed 2 bases, and the junction held 3 bases outside the gene matches. The germline V gene has CDR1 ENHRY and CDR2 SYGVKD. CDR3 coding DNA: TGTGCCATCAGTCCGGGACTAACCTACGAGCAGTACTTC. Translated, it gives CAISPGLTYEQYF.

In this sample, this clonotype turned up many times. This rearrangement joins TRBV9 to TRBJ2-4; D unresolved. V was trimmed by 5 bases and J by 8 bases, leaving 17 bases between them. The CDR3 extends over 14 amino acids. Germline V gene lookup returns CDR1 SGDLS and CDR2 YYNGEE. CDR3 DNA sequence: TGTGCCAGCAGTGCAGGCCCCTCGGCGGACATTCAGTACTTC. It yields the protein CASSAGPSADIQYF.

This clonotype was observed a few times. This chain connects TRBV6-5 to TRBJ2-4; the match to TRBD1 covers 8 bases. The CDR3 spans 12 residues. Germline lookup yields CDR1 MNHEY and CDR2 SVGAGI. V lost 6 bases to trimming and J lost 9 bases; unmatched junction nucleotides: 4. This CDR3 reads CASSQGQVIQYF. The CDR3 DNA reads TGTGCCAGCAGCCAGGGACAGGTCATTCAGTACTTC.